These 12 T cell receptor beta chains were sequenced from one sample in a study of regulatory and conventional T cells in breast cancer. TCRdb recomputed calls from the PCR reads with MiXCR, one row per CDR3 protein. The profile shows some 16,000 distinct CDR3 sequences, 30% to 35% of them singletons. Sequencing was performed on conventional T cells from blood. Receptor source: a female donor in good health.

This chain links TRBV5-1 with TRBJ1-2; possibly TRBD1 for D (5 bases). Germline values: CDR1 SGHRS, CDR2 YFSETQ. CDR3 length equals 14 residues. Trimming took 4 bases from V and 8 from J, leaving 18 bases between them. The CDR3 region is CASSQTDSGRGYTF. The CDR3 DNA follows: TGCGCCAGCAGCCAGACAGATTCCGGGAGAGGCTACACCTTC.

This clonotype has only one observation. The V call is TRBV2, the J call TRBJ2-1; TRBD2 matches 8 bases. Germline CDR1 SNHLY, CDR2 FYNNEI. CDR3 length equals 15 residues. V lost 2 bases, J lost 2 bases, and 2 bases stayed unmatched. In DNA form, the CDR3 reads TGTGCCAGCAGTGAACTAGCGGGTACCTACAATGAGCAGTTCTTC. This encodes CASSELAGTYNEQFF. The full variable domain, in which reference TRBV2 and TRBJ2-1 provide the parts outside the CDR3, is EPEVTQTPSHQVTQMGQEVILRCVPISNHLYFYWYRQILGQKVEFLVSFYNNEISEKSEIFDDQFSVERPDGSNFTLKIRSTKLEDSAMYFCASSELAGTYNEQFFGPGTRLTVL.

The DNA of the CDR3 is TGTGCCAGCAGGGCTAGGGCTAGCTCCTACGAGCAGTACTTC. It is translated as CASRARASSYEQYF. The chain combines TRBV6-5 with TRBJ2-7; D call uncertain. V lost 6 bases to trimming and J lost 0 bases, with 12 bases between them. CDR3 length: 14 residues. CDR1 MNHEY and CDR2 SVGAGI come from the germline V gene.

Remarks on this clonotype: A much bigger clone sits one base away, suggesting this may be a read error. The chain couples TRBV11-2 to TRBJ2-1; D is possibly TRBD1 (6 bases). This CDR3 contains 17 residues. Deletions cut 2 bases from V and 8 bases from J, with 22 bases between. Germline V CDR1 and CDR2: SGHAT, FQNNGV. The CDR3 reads CASSLKRGYREMDEQFF. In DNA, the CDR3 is TGTGCCAGCAGCTTAAAGAGGGGCTACAGGGAGATGGATGAGCAGTTCTTC.

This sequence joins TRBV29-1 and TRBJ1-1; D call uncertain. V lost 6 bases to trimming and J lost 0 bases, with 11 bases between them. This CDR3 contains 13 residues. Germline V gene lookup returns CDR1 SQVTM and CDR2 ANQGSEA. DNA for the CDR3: TGCAGCGTCCATGGGCTTATGAACACTGAAGCTTTCTTT. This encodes CSVHGLMNTEAFF.

CDR3 amino acids: CASSVTSGGAADTQYF. CDR3 bases: TGTGCCAGCAGCGTCACCAGCGGGGGGGCGGCGGATACGCAGTATTTT. The chain employs TRBV12-3 or TRBV12-4 and TRBJ2-3, with 10 bases lining up with TRBD2. This CDR3 region has 16 residues. The trim removed 6 bases at V and 6 bases at J, leaving 12 bases unmatched.

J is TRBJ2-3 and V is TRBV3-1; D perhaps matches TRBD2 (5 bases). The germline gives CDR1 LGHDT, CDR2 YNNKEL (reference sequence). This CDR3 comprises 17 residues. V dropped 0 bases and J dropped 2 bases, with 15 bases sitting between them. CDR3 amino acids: CASSQDGRTGYTDTQYF. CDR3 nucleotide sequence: TGTGCCAGCAGCCAAGATGGCCGGACTGGATACACAGATACGCAGTATTTT.

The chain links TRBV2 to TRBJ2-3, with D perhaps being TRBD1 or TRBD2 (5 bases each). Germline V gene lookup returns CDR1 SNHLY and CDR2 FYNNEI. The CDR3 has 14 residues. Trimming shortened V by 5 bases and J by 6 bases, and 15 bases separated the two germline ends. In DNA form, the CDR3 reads TGTGCCAGCAGTCAGGGCCTCCGGGGCGATACGCAGTATTTT. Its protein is CASSQGLRGDTQYF.

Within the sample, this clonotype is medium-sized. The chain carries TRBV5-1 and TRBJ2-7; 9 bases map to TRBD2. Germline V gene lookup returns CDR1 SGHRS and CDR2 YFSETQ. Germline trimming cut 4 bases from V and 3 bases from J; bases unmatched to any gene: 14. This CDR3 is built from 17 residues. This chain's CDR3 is CASSLRLAEALVYEQYF. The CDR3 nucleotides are TGCGCCAGCAGCCTGAGACTAGCGGAGGCCCTGGTCTACGAGCAGTACTTC.

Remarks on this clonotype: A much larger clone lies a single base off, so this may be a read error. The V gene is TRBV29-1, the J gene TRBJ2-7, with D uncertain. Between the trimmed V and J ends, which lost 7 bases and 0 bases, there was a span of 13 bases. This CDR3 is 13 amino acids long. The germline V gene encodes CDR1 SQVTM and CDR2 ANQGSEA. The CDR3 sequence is CSARPSLSYEQYF. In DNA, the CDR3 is TGCAGCGCGCGACCATCACTCTCCTACGAGCAGTACTTC.

The CDR3 loop is CASSQGLAGVIYYNEQFF. The CDR3 DNA follows: TGTGCCAGCAGCCAAGGACTAGCGGGGGTGATATATTACAATGAGCAGTTCTTC. The chain recombines TRBV4-2 with TRBJ2-1, with 12 bases fitting TRBD2. Germline assignment: CDR1 LGHNA and CDR2 YNFKEQ. The V segment lost 1 base and the J segment 4 bases; nucleotides outside the gene matches: 8. CDR3 length equals 18 residues.

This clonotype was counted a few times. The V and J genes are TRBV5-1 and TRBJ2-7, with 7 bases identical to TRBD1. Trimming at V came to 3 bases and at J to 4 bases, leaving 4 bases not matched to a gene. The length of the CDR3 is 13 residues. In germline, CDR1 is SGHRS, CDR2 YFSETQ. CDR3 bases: TGCGCCAGCAGCTCCGGGACAGATTACGAGCAGTACTTC. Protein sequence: CASSSGTDYEQYF.